This TCR beta chain is drawn from a study of regulatory T cells in long-lasting Graves disease. Arm-PCR of CDR3 regions and iRepertoire HTBI primers were the basis on which TCR beta libraries were built. One entry per CDR3 protein, called by TCRdb with MiXCR from the multiplex PCR reads. The sample carries about 540,000 distinct CDR3 sequences, 13% recorded once. The germline V gene encodes CDR1 SEHNR and CDR2 FQNEAQ (reference sequence). The V gene lost 5 bases and the J gene lost 4 bases, with 11 bases spanning the gap. This CDR3 region has 14 residues. The time point: newly diagnosed GD, antithyroid drugs for less than 3 months. PBMCs were the source of the RNA used for TCR sequencing. This clonotype has only a few counts. The same data also went into a second study, on T cells in Graves' hyperthyroidism and ophthalmopathy. That paper adds: The study excluded patients with uncontrolled infection, other autoimmune disease, pregnancy or lactation. Before onset, ophthalmopathy was predicted by the model a median roughly six months earlier.

The clonotype comes from a man between 25 and 39 years old with Graves disease. V is TRBV7-9 and J is TRBJ2-2; TRBD2 is a possible D gene (5 bases). Sequenced material: peripheral blood mononuclear cells (PBMCs), taken at new diagnosis, from a patient treated with antithyroid drugs. The CDR3 spells CASSARGFTGELFF. DNA of the CDR3: TGTGCCAGCAGCGCACGCGGGTTCACCGGGGAGCTGTTTTTT.